The clone carrying this TCR beta chain was detected only a few times. The record originates from a study of T cells after yellow fever vaccination. The overall study: SMART-Seq v4 Ultra Low Input prepared the low-cell-number fractions.

Synthesis of TCR cDNA relied on 5'RACE template switching, which attached a universal primer site and UMIs. TCRdb fed the 5' RACE reads into MiXCR, producing one record per CDR3 protein. The profile shows 350,000 to 450,000 distinct CDR3 sequences, more than 5.5% of them singletons. The germline gives CDR1 DFQATT, CDR2 SNEGSKA (reference sequence). J gave up 3 bases and V 3 bases, and 11 bases lay outside the gene matches. The CDR3 runs to 17 residues. Specimen: PBMCs, collected 5 days after the yellow fever booster vaccination. The chain uses TRBV20-1 and TRBJ2-1, with 10 bases identical to TRBD2. The sequence derives from a young man who received the YFV17D yellow fever vaccine. CDR3 amino acids: CSARSGEREGRYNEQFF. CDR3 DNA: TGCAGTGCTAGGAGCGGGGAGCGGGAGGGGCGCTACAATGAGCAGTTCTTC.